The clone carrying this T cell receptor (beta chain) has ten or more counts. What it recognizes is unknown. This specimen belongs to a study of T cells after yellow fever vaccination. Study-wide results and caveats: Most primary-vaccination clones reappeared after the booster (about 96% CD4, roughly 90% CD8). It was a weaker secondary response, yet one that peaked faster, at day 5 versus 15.

The authors made TCR cDNA by 5'RACE template switching, adding a universal primer site and UMIs. TCRdb independently ran MiXCR on the 5' RACE reads; one entry per CDR3 protein. In the table there are some 350,000 distinct CDR3 sequences, 3.5% to 4.5% of which are singletons. The specimen comprised PBMCs, sampled 5 days after the yellow fever booster vaccination. This TCR was sampled from a man in his late teens or twenties who received the YFV17D yellow fever vaccine.

The CDR3 region has the DNA TGTGCCAGCAGCTTAGCGGGGGGGAACACCGGGGAGCTGTTTTTT. Translated, it gives CASSLAGGNTGELFF. The genes are TRBV7-3 and TRBJ2-2; 8 bases match TRBD2. In germline, CDR1 is SGHTA, CDR2 FQGTGA. Unmatched junction bases numbered 0, after V lost 2 bases and J lost 1 base. The CDR3 sequence is 15 residues long.